Presented here are 14 T cell receptor beta chains from one specimen sequenced in a study of T cells after yellow fever vaccination. One entry per CDR3 protein, called by TCRdb with MiXCR from the 5' RACE reads. This table has 300,000 to 350,000 distinct CDR3 sequences, over 3.5% appearing once. This material consisted of PBMCs, taken 15 days after the yellow fever booster vaccination. The receptors were sampled from a man between 18 and 35 years old who received the YFV17D yellow fever vaccine.

This clonotype was detected many times. The rearrangement uses TRBV6-6 and TRBJ1-2; no clear D. Trimming removed 5 bases from V and 5 bases from J, with 9 bases in between. Germline CDR1 reads MNHNY; CDR2 reads SVGAGI (reference sequence). The CDR3 totals 12 residues. The CDR3 region is CASSATTYGYTF. As DNA, the CDR3 is TGTGCCAGCAGTGCAACTACTTATGGCTACACCTTC.

This clonotype was recorded at least ten times. The chain carries TRBV5-1 and TRBJ1-4; D is ambiguous. The CDR3 sequence is 14 residues long. Germline V CDR1 and CDR2: SGHRS, YFSETQ. V lost 7 bases, J lost 3 bases, and 13 bases lay in between. The CDR3 DNA is TGCGCCAGCGGCGTCGGCTCGGCTAATGAAAAACTGTTTTTT. The encoded protein is CASGVGSANEKLFF.

The rearrangement links TRBV7-3 to TRBJ2-2; TRBD1 matches at 7 bases. This CDR3 spans 17 amino acids. The germline V gene has CDR1 SGHTA and CDR2 FQGTGA. The ends lost 1 base at V and 2 bases at J; junction bases unmatched: 7. The CDR3 DNA sequence: TGTGCCAGCAGCTTAATTGATGGACAGGATAACACCGGGGAGCTGTTTTTT. This encodes CASSLIDGQDNTGELFF.

The chain links TRBV7-9 to TRBJ1-3, with 7 bases matching TRBD1. V was clipped by 5 bases and J by 3 bases; unmatched bases: 7. Germline V lookup: CDR1 SEHNR, CDR2 FQNEAQ (reference sequence). The CDR3 is made up of 15 amino acids. CDR3 DNA: TGTGCCAGCAGCCCGGGACAGACACGTGGAAACACCATATATTTT. Translation gives CASSPGQTRGNTIYF.

The chain recombines TRBV18 with TRBJ2-3; the match to TRBD2 covers 8 bases. V shed 6 bases, J shed 5 bases, and the junction held 16 bases outside the gene matches. Per the germline V gene, CDR1 is KGHSH and CDR2 is LQKENI. The CDR3 length is 17 residues. CDR3 loop: CASSPGPGGMGRDTQYF. As DNA, the CDR3 is TGTGCCAGCTCCCCAGGACCGGGGGGGATGGGGAGAGATACGCAGTATTTT.

Only a few counts were recorded for this clonotype. The chain carries TRBV7-2 and TRBJ1-6; D remains ambiguous. V was trimmed by 1 base and J by 7 bases, leaving 11 bases between them. The CDR3 consists of 15 residues. The germline V gene has CDR1 SGHTA and CDR2 FQGNSA. The CDR3 loop is CASSLGGGTNSPLHF. The CDR3 DNA follows: TGTGCCAGCAGCTTAGGGGGAGGAACGAATTCACCCCTCCACTTT.

The rearrangement links TRBV2 to TRBJ2-3, with unresolved D. The CDR3 sequence is 12 residues long. The germline CDR1 and CDR2 sequences are SNHLY and FYNNEI. V lost 2 bases, J lost 2 bases, and 2 bases lay in between. Here the CDR3 reads CASSEPTDTQYF. The CDR3 region has the DNA TGTGCCAGCAGTGAACCCACAGATACGCAGTATTTT.

The rearrangement joins TRBV19 to TRBJ1-1, with 9 bases identical to TRBD1. This CDR3 spans 13 amino acids. V dropped 10 bases and J dropped 0; count of bases not matched to a gene: 3. The germline V gene encodes CDR1 LNHDA and CDR2 SQIVND (reference sequence). The DNA for the CDR3 is TGTGCCACAACAGGGGGCCTGAACACTGAAGCTTTCTTT. Encoded protein: CATTGGLNTEAFF. Supplemented by reference TRBV19 and TRBJ1-1, the full variable domain reads DGGITQSPKYLFRKEGQNVTLSCEQNLNHDAMYWYRQDPGQGLRLIYYSQIVNDFQKGDIAEGYSVSREKKESFPLTVTSAQKNPTAFYLCATTGGLNTEAFFGQGTRLTVV.

This clonotype has more than one count but fewer than ten. The V and J genes are TRBV28 and TRBJ2-3, with TRBD1 matching over 7 bases. J was trimmed by 0 bases and V by 6 bases; bases with no gene match: 9. Per the germline V gene, CDR1 is MDHEN and CDR2 is SYDVKM. The CDR3 sequence is 16 residues long. The CDR3 protein is CASRGPLGQSTDTQYF. CDR3 DNA sequence: TGTGCCAGCAGGGGGCCATTGGGACAGAGCACAGATACGCAGTATTTT.

This clonotype was recorded a few times. This chain connects TRBV5-4 to TRBJ1-1; possibly TRBD1 for D (6 bases). The CDR3 sequence is 13 residues long. The V gene lost 0 bases and the J gene lost 6 bases, with 9 bases spanning the gap. Germline V gives CDR1 SGHNT, CDR2 YYREEE (reference sequence). CDR3 region: CASSLAGGPEAFF. The CDR3 nucleotides are TGTGCCAGCAGCTTGGCGGGGGGCCCTGAAGCTTTCTTT.

The CDR3 nucleotides read TGTGCCAGCAGTGAATTGGCCAGGGGGCTAGGTCAGCCCCAGCATTTT. This codes for CASSELARGLGQPQHF. The J gene is TRBJ1-5, the V gene TRBV2, with 8 bases lining up with TRBD1. CDR3 length: 16 amino acids. The germline V gene encodes CDR1 SNHLY and CDR2 FYNNEI. The J segment lost 6 bases and the V segment lost 2 bases, leaving 9 bases of the junction unmatched.

The sample holds a few counts of this clonotype. The chain links TRBV20-1 to TRBJ1-5; no reliable D call. Germline values: CDR1 DFQATT, CDR2 SNEGSKA (reference sequence). V lost 4 bases and J 8 bases, leaving 15 bases between the germline ends. The CDR3 runs 13 residues. In DNA form, the CDR3 reads TGCAGTGCTAACCCACCTTACCCTGAGCCCCAGCATTTT. The encoded protein is CSANPPYPEPQHF.

This clonotype was picked up many times. The chain links TRBV7-9 to TRBJ1-3; D possibly corresponds to TRBD1 (6 bases). Germline-derived CDR1 and CDR2 are SEHNR and FQNEAQ (reference sequence). There are 15 residues in the CDR3. Trimming pared 5 bases from V and 4 bases from J, leaving 15 bases between. CDR3 region: CASSPRGTMGNTIYF. In nucleotides, the CDR3 is TGTGCCAGCAGCCCTAGGGGGACGATGGGAAACACCATATATTTT. Variable domain in full (rest from reference TRBV7-9 and TRBJ1-3): DTGVSQNPRHKITKRGQNVTFRCDPISEHNRLYWYRQTLGQGPEFLTYFQNEAQLEKSRLLSDRFSAERPKGSFSTLEIQRTEQGDSAMYLCASSPRGTMGNTIYFGEGSWLTVV.

This clonotype has a count of ten or more. J is TRBJ2-6 and V is TRBV4-2, with a weak D call TRBD1 (6 bases). The CDR3 is 16 residues long. Germline V gene lookup returns CDR1 LGHNA and CDR2 YNFKEQ. Trimming stripped 0 bases from V and 4 bases from J, with 10 bases between. This chain's CDR3 is CASSQEAGDGANVLTF. The CDR3 bases are TGTGCCAGCAGCCAAGAAGCAGGGGACGGGGCCAACGTCCTGACTTTC.